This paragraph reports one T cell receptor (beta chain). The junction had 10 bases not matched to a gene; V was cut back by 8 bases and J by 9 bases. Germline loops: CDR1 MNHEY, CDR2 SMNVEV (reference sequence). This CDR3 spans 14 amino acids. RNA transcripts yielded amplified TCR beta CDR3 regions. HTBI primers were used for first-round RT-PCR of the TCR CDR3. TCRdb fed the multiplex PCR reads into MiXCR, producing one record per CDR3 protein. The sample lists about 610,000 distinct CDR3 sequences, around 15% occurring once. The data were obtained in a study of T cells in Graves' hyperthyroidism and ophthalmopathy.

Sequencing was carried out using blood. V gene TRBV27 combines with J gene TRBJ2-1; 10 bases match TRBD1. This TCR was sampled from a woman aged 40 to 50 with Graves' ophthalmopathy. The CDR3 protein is CASGAGTGVGEQFF. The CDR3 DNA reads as TGTGCCAGCGGAGCCGGGACAGGGGTAGGTGAGCAGTTCTTC.